A selection of T cell receptor beta chains follows, all from one sample in a study of molecular identifiers for immune sequencing clone quantification. TCRdb processed the PCR reads anew with MiXCR; each CDR3 protein has one entry. The sample records some 35,000 distinct CDR3 sequences, 15% to 20% being singletons. Sequencing input: naive CD8+ T cells from blood, with Jurkat cell RNA spiked in. The receptor source for this set is a human donor in good health. Some libraries in this study had Jurkat cell RNA spiked in. Both conserved end residues are part of each CDR3. The order of the fields is clone size, D gene, V gene, J gene, CDR3 protein, CDR3 DNA. D genes are given only for firm matches. A row's size may be missing; if present it is once, few, many or a size class.

NA	NA	TRBV7-9	TRBJ1-1	CASSLITQEAFF	TGTGCCAGCAGCTTAATAACGCAGGAAGCTTTCTTT
few	NA	TRBV5-1	TRBJ1-2	CASSFVGDYNGYTF	TGCGCCAGCAGCTTCGTAGGGGACTACAATGGCTACACCTTC
NA	NA	TRBV7-9	TRBJ2-3	CASSLAAASTDTQYF	TGTGCCAGCAGCTTAGCGGCGGCTAGCACAGATACGCAGTATTTT
many	NA	TRBV28	TRBJ1-5	CASSLRQVNQPQHF	TGTGCCAGCAGTCTGAGACAGGTTAATCAGCCCCAGCATTTT
NA	NA	TRBV5-6	TRBJ2-7	CASSQDPLPNYEQYF	TGTGCCAGCAGCCAGGACCCTCTACCCAACTACGAGCAGTACTTC
many	TRBD2	TRBV4-1	TRBJ2-3	CASSPTSGSTDTQYF	TGCGCCAGCAGCCCTACTAGCGGGTCCACAGATACGCAGTATTTT
many	NA	TRBV20-1	TRBJ2-4	CSARGTPGRRYIQYF	TGCAGTGCTAGAGGGACTCCGGGACGGAGGTACATTCAGTACTTC
many	NA	TRBV4-1	TRBJ2-7	CASSQVDNRYEQYF	TGCGCCAGCAGCCAAGTGGACAACCGCTACGAGCAGTACTTC
few	NA	TRBV9	TRBJ2-3	CASSAEGWYSDTQYF	TGTGCCAGCAGCGCGGAAGGGTGGTATTCCGATACGCAGTATTTT
many	TRBD2	TRBV9	TRBJ2-3	CASSVVAGGTDTQYF	TGTGCCAGCAGCGTAGTAGCGGGAGGCACAGATACGCAGTATTTT
few	NA	TRBV12-3/TRBV12-4	TRBJ2-5	CASSLEGGRETQYF	TGTGCCAGCAGTTTAGAGGGGGGTCGGGAGACCCAGTACTTC
many	NA	TRBV4-3	TRBJ2-2	CASSQDRVLANTGELFF	TGCGCCAGCAGCCAAGACAGGGTTCTTGCGAACACCGGGGAGCTGTTTTTT
few	NA	TRBV2	TRBJ2-1	CASSPGLSTYNEQFF	TGTGCCAGCAGTCCGGGACTGTCTACCTACAATGAGCAGTTCTTC
NA	NA	TRBV3-1	TRBJ1-1	CASSQENWGAEAFF	TGTGCCAGCAGCCAAGAAAACTGGGGTGCTGAAGCTTTCTTT
many	NA	TRBV13	TRBJ2-7	CASSLGGARGCEQYF	TGTGCCAGCAGCTTAGGAGGGGCCCGAGGGTGTGAGCAGTACTTC
many	NA	TRBV12-3/TRBV12-4	TRBJ2-1	CATTAGERSYNEQFF	TGTGCCACCACCGCAGGGGAACGCTCCTACAATGAGCAGTTCTTC
many	TRBD2	TRBV20-1	TRBJ2-7	CSARSPSGIYEQYF	TGCAGTGCTAGATCCCCTAGCGGGATTTACGAGCAGTACTTC
many	TRBD2	TRBV12-5	TRBJ2-5	CASGRTSWETQYF	TGTGCTAGTGGCCGGACTAGCTGGGAGACCCAGTACTTC
many	TRBD1	TRBV6-1	TRBJ2-3	CASSPDRVQTDTQYF	TGTGCCAGCAGTCCTGACAGGGTTCAAACAGATACGCAGTATTTT
few	NA	TRBV20-1	TRBJ2-7	CSASGGTPYEQYF	TGCAGTGCTAGTGGGGGGACTCCCTACGAGCAGTACTTC
medium-sized	TRBD2	TRBV29-1	TRBJ2-1	CSAGLAGYNEQFF	TGCAGCGCGGGACTAGCGGGGTACAATGAGCAGTTCTTC
many	NA	TRBV13	TRBJ2-7	CASSLGRSYEQYF	TGTGCCAGCAGCTTAGGCCGATCCTACGAGCAGTACTTC